These 32 T cell receptor beta chains share one sample of origin, sequenced in a study of T cell responses to AZD1222 COVID-19 vaccine. TCRdb's table, derived via immunoSEQ multiplex PCR, lists solely in-frame clones and lacks some. The profile shows around 160,000 clones, about 93% of them singletons. This specimen consisted of peripheral blood, obtained on day 0 of AZD1222 vaccination. All receptors derive from an adult in good health.

V is TRBV7-6 and J is TRBJ1-1; a possible D gene is TRBD1 (5 bases). The V gene lost 5 bases and the J gene lost 5 bases, with 18 bases spanning the gap. Germline values: CDR1 SGHVS, CDR2 FNYEAQ. CDR3 length: 15 residues. The CDR3 protein is CASSPRTRGRTEAFF. The DNA for the CDR3 is TGTGCCAGCAGCCCCCGGACACGCGGTCGGACTGAAGCTTTCTTT.

The gene calls are TRBV6-5 and TRBJ2-2, with D hard to call. Trimming left V 4 bases short and J 1 base short, with 7 bases between. The germline V gene encodes CDR1 MNHEY and CDR2 SVGAGI. This CDR3 contains 14 residues. The CDR3 coding sequence is TGTGCCAGCAGTTTCCTGATGAACACCGGGGAGCTGTTTTTT. Translating gives CASSFLMNTGELFF.

The rearrangement joins TRBV10-1 to TRBJ1-1; D may be TRBD1 (5 bases). V lost 6 bases and J lost 3, with 23 bases in between. The CDR3 totals 17 residues. The germline gives CDR1 WNHNN, CDR2 SYGVQD (reference sequence). The CDR3 is CASRLISGTEDDTEAFF. The CDR3 nucleotides are TGCGCCAGCAGACTCATCTCCGGGACGGAGGACGACACTGAAGCTTTCTTT.

The chain combines TRBV2 with TRBJ2-7, with 7 bases that match TRBD1. The CDR3 spans 15 residues. CDR1 and CDR2 from the germline V gene are SNHLY and FYNNEI. With V trimmed by 7 bases and J by 3 bases, 12 bases remained unmatched. CDR3 in amino acids: CASNLDREIIYEQYF. For the CDR3, the DNA is TGTGCCAGCAACCTCGACAGGGAGATTATCTACGAGCAGTACTTC.

The V and J genes are TRBV1 and TRBJ2-1; the table's D call, TRBD2, has no DNA check behind it. TRBV1 is labeled a pseudogene. This CDR3 comprises 19 residues. CDR3 amino acids: CTSSQDLRGSRGSYNEQFF. CDR3 coding DNA: TGCACCAGCAGCCAAGACCTCCGCGGGAGTAGGGGGTCCTACAATGAGCAGTTCTTC.

V gene TRBV18 combines with J gene TRBJ2-1, with 10 bases that match TRBD2. V shed 6 bases, J shed 9 bases, and the junction held 5 bases outside the gene matches. This CDR3 comprises 13 residues. Looked up from germline, CDR1 is KGHSH and CDR2 is LQKENI. In DNA, the CDR3 is TGTGCCAGCTCTTCTAGCGGGAGCTCTGAGCAGTTCTTC. Translation: CASSSSGSSEQFF.

Concerning this clone itself: Within the sample, other DNA sequences also encode this same CDR3. V is TRBV7-3 and J is TRBJ2-2; 11 nucleotides match TRBD1. Germline CDR1 SGHTA, CDR2 FQGTGA. CDR3 length: 17 residues. The V segment lost 2 bases and the J segment 5 bases; nucleotides outside the gene matches: 7. The CDR3 here is CASSLRGRDRGTGELFF. The CDR3, as DNA: TGTGCCAGCAGCTTACGGGGCCGGGACAGGGGGACCGGGGAGCTGTTTTTT.

The genes are TRBV18 and TRBJ2-7; the match to TRBD2 covers 10 bases. The CDR3 is made up of 13 amino acids. With 2 bases clipped from V and 7 bases from J, the junction kept 2 bases outside the gene matches. Germline V CDR1 and CDR2: KGHSH, LQKENI. CDR3 protein: CASSPASGSEQYF. The CDR3 nucleotides read TGTGCCAGCTCACCAGCTAGCGGGAGTGAGCAGTACTTC.

The chain combines TRBV11-2 with TRBJ2-3, with D maybe TRBD2 (7 bases). CDR1 and CDR2 from the germline V gene are SGHAT and FQNNGV. CDR3 length: 13 amino acids. V shed 3 bases and J shed 6 bases, with 10 bases lying between them. In nucleotides, the CDR3 is TGTGCCAGCAGCTTCAGGGGAGGGGATACGCAGTATTTT. Amino acid sequence: CASSFRGGDTQYF.

The rearrangement links TRBV24-1 to TRBJ2-1; no clear D. In germline, CDR1 is KGHDR, CDR2 SFDVKD. Trimming stripped 5 bases from V and 6 bases from J, with 10 bases between. The CDR3 is 13 amino acids. The CDR3: CATSGALVNEQFF. The CDR3, as DNA: TGTGCCACCAGTGGGGCCCTCGTCAATGAGCAGTTCTTC.

The chain employs TRBV29-1 and TRBJ1-1; 7 bases align to TRBD1. The CDR3 spans 11 residues. Germline CDR1 SQVTM, CDR2 ANQGSEA. V was clipped by 6 bases and J by 5 bases; unmatched bases: 3. CDR3 sequence: CSVSQGTEAFF. Written as DNA, the CDR3 is TGCAGCGTCTCACAGGGGACTGAAGCTTTCTTT.

The chain carries TRBV21-1 and TRBJ1-3. TRBV21-1 is designated a pseudogene. This CDR3 has 16 residues. CDR3 sequence (DNA): TGTGCCAGCAGCAGGGGGGGGACGAACTCTGGAAACACCATATATTTT. Translating gives CASSRGGTNSGNTIYF.

V usage is TRBV11-3 and J usage is TRBJ2-3, with TRBD2 matching 7 bases. This CDR3 is built from 13 residues. The trim removed 5 bases at V and 5 bases at J, leaving 4 bases unmatched. Germline loops: CDR1 SGHNT, CDR2 YENEEA. CDR3 sequence (DNA): TGTGCCAGCAGCAGGGACTATGAAGATACGCAGTATTTT. Translating it yields CASSRDYEDTQYF.

The chain couples TRBV29-1 to TRBJ2-1; 8 nucleotides line up with TRBD2. V shed 6 bases, J shed 2 bases, and the junction held 3 bases outside the gene matches. The CDR3 runs to 13 residues. Germline V CDR1 and CDR2: SQVTM, ANQGSEA. CDR3 region: CSVGGAPYNEQFF. CDR3 sequence (DNA): TGCAGCGTCGGGGGGGCGCCCTACAATGAGCAGTTCTTC.

This clone turned up a few times. The gene calls are TRBV9 and TRBJ2-1, with 7 bases that match TRBD2. J lost 0 bases, V lost 3 bases, and 3 bases had no gene match. This CDR3 is built from 15 residues. In germline, CDR1 is SGDLS, CDR2 YYNGEE. The CDR3 coding sequence is TGTGCCAGCAGCGGCAGCGGGACCTCCTACAATGAGCAGTTCTTC. This translates into CASSGSGTSYNEQFF.

This clone occurred a few times. The CDR3 DNA reads TGTGCCAGCAGCGCCAGGGGCGGAGGAAACACCATATATTTT. This gives the protein CASSARGGGNTIYF. V usage is TRBV11-2 and J usage is TRBJ1-3; D is possibly TRBD1 (6 bases). This CDR3 is built from 14 residues. The germline gives CDR1 SGHAT, CDR2 FQNNGV. The V gene lost 5 bases and the J gene lost 4 bases, with 12 bases spanning the gap.

This chain uses TRBV5-4 with TRBJ1-2; 7 bases map to TRBD1. CDR1 and CDR2 from the germline V gene are SGHNT and YYREEE (reference sequence). J was trimmed by 5 bases and V by 0 bases; bases with no gene match: 4. The CDR3 consists of 14 residues. The CDR3 reads CASSLVGTEYGYTF. In nucleotides, the CDR3 is TGTGCCAGCAGCTTGGTAGGGACAGAATATGGCTACACCTTC.

The chain uses TRBV5-4 and TRBJ1-5, with D unresolved. The CDR3 sequence is 13 residues long. Trimming left V 0 bases short and J 7 bases short, with 8 bases between. CDR1 SGHNT and CDR2 YYREEE come from the germline V gene (reference sequence). CDR3 sequence: CASSLGEGQPQHF. The CDR3, as DNA: TGTGCCAGCAGCTTGGGGGAGGGACAGCCCCAGCATTTT.

This clone was detected only a few times. The chain employs TRBV5-5 and TRBJ1-2; D unresolved. Germline V gene sequence: CDR1 SGHKS, CDR2 YYEKEE (reference sequence). The CDR3 runs 15 residues. V lost 2 bases and J lost 4, with 15 bases in between. CDR3 bases: TGTGCCAGCAGCTTAAAGGACGCCTTGGCCTATGGCTACACCTTC. Amino acid sequence: CASSLKDALAYGYTF.

The CDR3 spells CASSSPALVGTGELFF. The CDR3 DNA reads TGTGCCAGCAGCTCCCCGGCCCTCGTTGGTACCGGGGAGCTGTTTTTT. The chain uses TRBV5-4 and TRBJ2-2; no definite D call. Trimming pared 3 bases from V and 5 bases from J, leaving 17 bases between. The CDR3 covers 16 residues. From germline, CDR1 is SGHNT and CDR2 YYREEE (reference sequence).

V gene TRBV21-1 combines with J gene TRBJ1-6; the D call TRBD1 from the table was never checked on the DNA. TRBV21-1 is listed as a pseudogene. The CDR3 runs 16 residues. CDR3: CASSKAQGSYNSPLHF. In DNA, the CDR3 is TGTGCCAGCAGCAAAGCGCAGGGCTCCTATAATTCACCCCTCCACTTT.

The genes are TRBV6-6 and TRBJ2-1; D unclear. Germline V gives CDR1 MNHNY, CDR2 SVGAGI (reference sequence). The CDR3 length is 12 residues. The ends were cut back, 0 bases at V and 10 bases at J, with 7 bases in the middle. CDR3 sequence reads: CASSYSIREQFF. The CDR3 DNA sequence: TGTGCCAGCAGTTACTCAATCCGGGAGCAGTTCTTC.

The chain uses TRBV6-1 and TRBJ1-1; D is uncertain. The CDR3 has 14 residues. V was shortened by 1 base and J by 1 base, with 7 bases between the two germline ends. CDR1 is MNHNS, CDR2 SASEGT, per germline. Written as DNA, the CDR3 is TGTGCCAGCAGTGAAGGCGGCCCGAACACTGAAGCTTTCTTT. Translated: CASSEGGPNTEAFF.

The V call is TRBV7-2, the J call TRBJ2-7, with D perhaps matching TRBD2 (6 bases). Germline CDR1 reads SGHTA; CDR2 reads FQGNSA. The CDR3 runs to 14 residues. V was shortened by 6 bases and J by 5 bases, with 17 bases between the two germline ends. As DNA, the CDR3 is TGTGCCAGCAGTACGGACGGGAGCCGCAACGAGCAGTACTTC. Its translation: CASSTDGSRNEQYF.

In this sample, this clone turned up once. V is TRBV19 and J is TRBJ2-3; 13 bases line up with TRBD2. The V gene's germline CDR1 is LNHDA and CDR2 SQIVND (reference sequence). With 5 bases clipped from V and 2 bases from J, the junction kept 4 bases outside the gene matches. The length of the CDR3 is 16 residues. The CDR3 sequence is CASSGLAGASTDTQYF. The CDR3 DNA reads TGTGCCAGTAGTGGACTAGCGGGGGCCTCCACAGATACGCAGTATTTT.

The gene calls are TRBV6-5 and TRBJ1-2; D unresolved. Germline V gene data show CDR1 as MNHEY and CDR2 as SVGAGI. The V and J ends lost 7 bases and 4 bases respectively, with 13 bases between them. The CDR3 covers 13 residues. CDR3 region: CASMEQAFYGYTF. The CDR3 nucleotides read TGTGCCAGCATGGAGCAGGCCTTCTATGGCTACACCTTC.

This chain links TRBV20-1 with TRBJ2-1; no clear D. CDR1 is DFQATT and CDR2 is SNEGSKA in the germline V gene (reference sequence). CDR3 length: 11 amino acids. Trimming cost V 8 bases and J 4 bases, with 9 bases left between them. CDR3 protein: CSIEDYNEQFF. The DNA of the CDR3 is TGCAGTATCGAGGATTACAATGAGCAGTTCTTC.

The chain has TRBV4-2 and TRBJ1-6, with 7 bases fitting TRBD1. J was trimmed by 5 bases and V by 4 bases; bases with no gene match: 8. Germline CDR1 and CDR2: LGHNA and YNFKEQ. The CDR3 sequence is 16 residues long. For the CDR3, the DNA is TGTGCCAGCAGCCCCGGACAGGTTCTCCATAATTCACCCCTCCACTTT. Amino acid sequence: CASSPGQVLHNSPLHF.

The chain links TRBV27 to TRBJ2-1, with D uncertain. Germline CDR1 and CDR2: MNHEY and SMNVEV (reference sequence). Trimming stripped 6 bases from V and 13 bases from J, with 16 bases between. The CDR3 runs to 12 residues. In DNA form, the CDR3 reads TGTGCCAGCAGACCCTATGGGCACCACCAGTTCTTC. It codes for CASRPYGHHQFF.

This clone occurred once. CDR3 in amino acids: CASSALDTQYF. CDR3 nucleotide sequence: TGTGCCAGCAGCGCTTTAGATACGCAGTATTTT. This chain joins TRBV11-2 and TRBJ2-3, with D unresolved. V lost 5 bases and J lost 5, with 5 bases in between. Looked up from germline, CDR1 is SGHAT and CDR2 is FQNNGV. The CDR3 spans 11 residues. Looking up the rest from reference TRBV11-2 and TRBJ2-3 gives the full variable domain: EAGVAQSPRYKIIEKRQSVAFWCNPISGHATLYWYQQILGQGPKLLIQFQNNGVVDDSQLPKDRFSAERLKGVDSTLKIQPAKLEDSAVYLCASSALDTQYFGPGTRLTVL.

The CDR3 bases are TGCGCCAGCAGCTTGGTGCCCCTAGCGGCGAACACCGGGGAGCTGTTTTTT. Translating it yields CASSLVPLAANTGELFF. The chain employs TRBV5-1 and TRBJ2-2, with TRBD2 matching over 7 bases. J lost 0 bases, V lost 0 bases, and 5 bases had no gene match. Germline-derived CDR1 and CDR2 are SGHRS and YFSETQ. This CDR3 has 17 residues.

V is TRBV11-2 and J is TRBJ2-7, with D possibly matching TRBD1 (6 bases). V lost 4 bases to trimming and J lost 0 bases, with 10 bases between them. The CDR3 extends over 14 amino acids. The germline gives CDR1 SGHAT, CDR2 FQNNGV. CDR3 sequence (DNA): TGTGCCAGCAGCTCTGGACAGATCTCCTACGAGCAGTACTTC. Translated, it gives CASSSGQISYEQYF.